The clone carrying this TCR beta chain was detected once. Original processing methods: Reference gene primer amplification gave nucleated cell count estimates. Produced via immunoSEQ multiplex PCR; TCRdb's table is partial and in-frame only. Clonal size and the V and J genes are those of that table, whereas D and trimming came from the DNA. The sample has 50,000 to 85,000 clones; approximately 79% are singletons. This entry belongs to a study of blood T cell repertoires in COVID-19. The TCR originated in a man in his sixties with acute or convalescent COVID-19. The sample taken for sequencing was peripheral blood.

CDR3 residues: CASSLEGAANQPQHF. The CDR3 DNA follows: TGTGCCAGCAGCTTAGAAGGGGCCGCCAATCAGCCCCAGCATTTT. This chain connects TRBV11-2 to TRBJ1-5; D may be TRBD1 (5 bases). This CDR3 comprises 15 residues. Germline V lookup: CDR1 SGHAT, CDR2 FQNNGV. The ends were cut back, 0 bases at V and 3 bases at J, with 9 bases in the middle.